Listed below are T cell receptor beta chains from one sample, sequenced in a study of Graves' ophthalmopathy and Graves' hyperthyroidism. TCRdb reprocessed the multiplex PCR reads via MiXCR and lists one record per CDR3 protein. The sample contains 500,000 to 600,000 distinct CDR3 sequences, about 40% of which appear only once. Sequenced input: peripheral blood or thyroid tissue (not recorded which). These receptors came from an adult man with Graves' hyperthyroidism. The CDR3 runs from the conserved cysteine through the conserved F or W. D genes are given only for firm matches.

V gene: TRBV2; D gene: TRBD1; CDR3 protein: CASSGETGDTEAFF
V gene: TRBV2; D gene: TRBD1; CDR3 protein: CASGLGQGYGYTF
V gene: TRBV29-1; D gene: TRBD1; CDR3 protein: CSVHLTGVGYEQYF
V gene: TRBV19; D gene: NA; CDR3 protein: CASTPGGPNSPLHF
V gene: TRBV6-5; D gene: NA; CDR3 protein: CASSYEVLGEQYF
V gene: TRBV4-2; D gene: NA; CDR3 protein: CASSQESDINTGELFF
V gene: TRBV7-9; D gene: NA; CDR3 protein: CASSLGSGGSYEQYF
V gene: TRBV2; D gene: TRBD2; CDR3 protein: CASSLSGRTGELFF
V gene: TRBV14; D gene: NA; CDR3 protein: CASSQVRGGEQYF
V gene: TRBV7-2; D gene: NA; CDR3 protein: CASGPGPSKTANTGELFF
V gene: TRBV7-3; D gene: TRBD1; CDR3 protein: CASSLDVGQGVYEQYF
V gene: TRBV7-9; D gene: TRBD1; CDR3 protein: CASSFTGGSGANVLTF
V gene: TRBV11-1; D gene: TRBD1; CDR3 protein: CASSRQGGGQPQHF
V gene: TRBV7-9; D gene: TRBD1; CDR3 protein: CASSWWDSMNTEAFF
V gene: TRBV30; D gene: NA; CDR3 protein: CAWSEGGNQPQHF
V gene: TRBV9; D gene: NA; CDR3 protein: CASSVGGLFF
V gene: TRBV30; D gene: TRBD1; CDR3 protein: CAADRGADQPQHF
V gene: TRBV10-3; D gene: TRBD1; CDR3 protein: CAISWDRGTEAFF
V gene: TRBV6-1; D gene: NA; CDR3 protein: CASTRGTGLAGIQHF
V gene: TRBV2; D gene: TRBD1; CDR3 protein: CASRKGQGSDEAFF
V gene: TRBV10-3; D gene: NA; CDR3 protein: CAISLDRTNQPQHF
V gene: TRBV20-1; D gene: TRBD1; CDR3 protein: CSASRPGTGMNNSPLHF
V gene: TRBV14; D gene: NA; CDR3 protein: CASSQVGQYTQYF
V gene: TRBV2; D gene: NA; CDR3 protein: CASSTSGGEQYF
V gene: TRBV7-9; D gene: TRBD1; CDR3 protein: CASSFRDRGDYGYTF
V gene: TRBV28; D gene: NA; CDR3 protein: CASSSGWTEASF
V gene: TRBV28; D gene: NA; CDR3 protein: CASSLRQGGNQPQHF
V gene: TRBV2; D gene: NA; CDR3 protein: CASSEAPTFQPQHF
V gene: TRBV15; D gene: NA; CDR3 protein: CATSRDMGHSQPQHF
V gene: TRBV10-2; D gene: TRBD1; CDR3 protein: CASRRGQGREKLFF
V gene: TRBV20-1; D gene: TRBD2; CDR3 protein: CSAVQGLAGVSYEQYF
V gene: TRBV20-1; D gene: NA; CDR3 protein: CSARDGSGGEAFF
V gene: TRBV6-1; D gene: NA; CDR3 protein: CASSTYRATNEKLFF
V gene: TRBV2; D gene: NA; CDR3 protein: CASSGTSGGIAEAFF
V gene: TRBV11-2; D gene: NA; CDR3 protein: CASSPGPASYNEQFF
V gene: TRBV5-6; D gene: TRBD1; CDR3 protein: CASSAGQPNEKLFF
V gene: TRBV7-8; D gene: NA; CDR3 protein: CASSLGGEVLPGRDNSPLHF
V gene: TRBV4-1; D gene: NA; CDR3 protein: CASSQGIGVYEQYF
V gene: TRBV7-2; D gene: TRBD1; CDR3 protein: CASSSGTEIYTEAFF
V gene: TRBV7-8; D gene: TRBD1; CDR3 protein: CASSLTGGAGAPLHF
V gene: TRBV6-6; D gene: NA; CDR3 protein: CASRLRTVSGNTIYF
V gene: TRBV9; D gene: TRBD1; CDR3 protein: CASSGGDSTNNEKLFF
V gene: TRBV6-5; D gene: TRBD2; CDR3 protein: CASSVGTSGYEQYF
V gene: TRBV7-3; D gene: NA; CDR3 protein: CASSSDGLVGDGYTF
V gene: TRBV5-6; D gene: NA; CDR3 protein: CASVGPNTGELFF
V gene: TRBV9; D gene: TRBD1; CDR3 protein: CASSETGQAEKLFF
V gene: TRBV5-4; D gene: NA; CDR3 protein: CASSLIGRVNYGYTF